A selection of T cell receptor beta chains follows, all from one sample in a study of spatial heterogeneity in lung cancer. MiXCR, run by TCRdb on the 5' RACE reads, gives a single entry per CDR3 protein. This table has tens of thousands of distinct CDR3 sequences, under 7.5% appearing once. Sample: PBMCs, taken at surgery. The receptor source for this set is a female donor with early-stage non-small cell lung cancer. Each CDR3 is given with its conserved first and last residue. Fields, in order: D gene, J gene, clone size, V gene, CDR3 DNA, CDR3 protein. D genes are given only for firm matches. Size tells how often a clone was seen (once, few, many) or the class of an expanded clone, and some rows leave it out.

>NA|TRBJ1-5|many|TRBV12-3/TRBV12-4
TGTGCCAGCAGTTTTTATTGGGGAAGGAATCAGCCCCAGCATTTT
CASSFYWGRNQPQHF
>NA|TRBJ1-6|many|TRBV29-1
TGCAGCGTTGTACGCGATAATTCACCCCTCCACTTT
CSVVRDNSPLHF
>TRBD1|TRBJ1-1|NA|TRBV6-1
TGTGCCAGCCTGACAGGGGGTATTAACACTGAAGCTTTCTTT
CASLTGGINTEAFF
>TRBD2|TRBJ2-1|many|TRBV7-2
TGTGCCAGCAGCGCACACCTGACTAGCGGGAATAATGAGCAGTTCTTC
CASSAHLTSGNNEQFF
>NA|TRBJ2-3|many|TRBV5-1
TGCGCCAGCAGCTTGGGACTGAAAACAGATACGCAGTATTTT
CASSLGLKTDTQYF
>NA|TRBJ1-4|many|TRBV5-4
TGTGCCAGCAGCCTGTCGCCGGGGTGGGACGAAAAACTGTTTTTT
CASSLSPGWDEKLFF
>NA|TRBJ1-1|many|TRBV13
TGTGCCAGCAGGGGAGACACCACCACTGAAGCTTTCTTT
CASRGDTTTEAFF
>NA|TRBJ2-5|few|TRBV5-1
TGCGCCAGCAGCTTCTCTTGGGGCAGTAGAGAAAAAGAGACCCAGTACTTC
CASSFSWGSREKETQYF
>NA|TRBJ1-4|few|TRBV18
TGTGCCAGCTCACCAGTTGCAGGGGCCATTGAAAAACTGTTTTTT
CASSPVAGAIEKLFF
>NA|TRBJ2-7|NA|TRBV20-1
TGCAGTGCTCCCTCCGGGTACTTCTACGAGCAGTACTTC
CSAPSGYFYEQYF
>NA|TRBJ2-1|NA|TRBV6-5
TGTGCCAGCAGTTACGAGGGTAGCTCCTACAATGAGCAGTTCTTC
CASSYEGSSYNEQFF
>NA|TRBJ1-1|many|TRBV29-1
TGCAGCGCGACCGTTCCGAACACTGAAGCTTTCTTT
CSATVPNTEAFF
>NA|TRBJ1-5|NA|TRBV4-1
TGCGCCAGCAGCCAAGTAGTGTCAGGGTATCGTCAGCCCCAGCATTTT
CASSQVVSGYRQPQHF
>NA|TRBJ1-1|few|TRBV7-9
TGTGCCAGCAGCTTCATCTTAGAGGACACTGAAGCTTTCTTT
CASSFILEDTEAFF
>NA|TRBJ2-1|NA|TRBV7-4
TGTGCCAGCAGCGTCGACAGGGACTTCAATGAGCAGTTCTTC
CASSVDRDFNEQFF
>NA|TRBJ2-1|few|TRBV24-1
TGTGCCACCCAGAAGGGAGTTACCGAAGGGTACAATGAGCAGTTCTTC
CATQKGVTEGYNEQFF
>NA|TRBJ2-1|NA|TRBV20-1
TGCAGTGCTTCCGGACAGTCTCTGGAGGATGAGCAGTTCTTC
CSASGQSLEDEQFF
>NA|TRBJ1-4|many|TRBV20-1
TGCAGTGCTAGACCTATACAGGGCGGTGGTGAAAAACTGTTTTTT
CSARPIQGGGEKLFF
>TRBD2|TRBJ2-5|few|TRBV10-2
TGCGCCAGCAGTGAGACGACTAGCTTGTACCAAGAGACCCAGTACTTC
CASSETTSLYQETQYF
>TRBD1|TRBJ2-7|NA|TRBV5-1
TGCGCCAGCAGCAAGAGGACAGGTGAAGACGAGCAGTACTTC
CASSKRTGEDEQYF
>NA|TRBJ2-5|NA|TRBV7-2
TGTGCCAGCAGCTTACCAGTAGGGACAGAGACCCAGTACTTC
CASSLPVGTETQYF
>NA|TRBJ2-3|few|TRBV4-2
TGTGCCAGCAGCGCCCGGATGGAAGATACGCAGTATTTT
CASSARMEDTQYF
>TRBD1|TRBJ2-7|few|TRBV20-1
TGCAGTGCTACGGACAGGGGGGAAGAGCAGTACTTC
CSATDRGEEQYF
>TRBD1|TRBJ2-5|many|TRBV5-1
TGCGCCAGCAGCTTGGGGACAGGGCAGCGGGAGACCCAGTACTTC
CASSLGTGQRETQYF
>TRBD1|TRBJ2-7|many|TRBV11-3
TGTGCCAGCAGCGGGGAATCTAAGGACAGGGGGAAGTACGAGCAGTACTTC
CASSGESKDRGKYEQYF
>TRBD1|TRBJ2-2|many|TRBV6-6
TGTGCCAGCAGCCTACAGGGGACACGCGGGGAGCTGTTTTTT
CASSLQGTRGELFF
>NA|TRBJ2-5|many|TRBV6-2/TRBV6-3
TGTGCCAGCAGTGACGCCGGGGGGACCCAGTACTTC
CASSDAGGTQYF
>NA|TRBJ1-1|NA|TRBV28
TGTGCCAGCAGTTTAACGTTAATCACTGAAGCTTTCTTT
CASSLTLITEAFF
>TRBD2|TRBJ2-3|few|TRBV14
TGTGCCAGCAGCCAAGATAGCGGGCGCACAGATACGCAGTATTTT
CASSQDSGRTDTQYF
>NA|TRBJ2-6|many|TRBV18
TGTGCCAGCTCATTCTCTGGGGCCAACGTCCTGACTTTC
CASSFSGANVLTF